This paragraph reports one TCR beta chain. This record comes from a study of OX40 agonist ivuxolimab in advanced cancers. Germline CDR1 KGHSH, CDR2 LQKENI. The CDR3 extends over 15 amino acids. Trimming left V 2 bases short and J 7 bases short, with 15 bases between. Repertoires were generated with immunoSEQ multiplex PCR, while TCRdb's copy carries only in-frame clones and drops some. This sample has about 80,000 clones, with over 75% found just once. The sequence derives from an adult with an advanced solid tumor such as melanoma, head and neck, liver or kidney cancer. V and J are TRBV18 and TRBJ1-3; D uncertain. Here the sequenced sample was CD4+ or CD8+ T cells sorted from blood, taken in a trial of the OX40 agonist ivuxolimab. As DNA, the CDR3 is TGTGCCAGCTCACCAATGGACGGACGACGGAACACCATATATTTT. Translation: CASSPMDGRRNTIYF.